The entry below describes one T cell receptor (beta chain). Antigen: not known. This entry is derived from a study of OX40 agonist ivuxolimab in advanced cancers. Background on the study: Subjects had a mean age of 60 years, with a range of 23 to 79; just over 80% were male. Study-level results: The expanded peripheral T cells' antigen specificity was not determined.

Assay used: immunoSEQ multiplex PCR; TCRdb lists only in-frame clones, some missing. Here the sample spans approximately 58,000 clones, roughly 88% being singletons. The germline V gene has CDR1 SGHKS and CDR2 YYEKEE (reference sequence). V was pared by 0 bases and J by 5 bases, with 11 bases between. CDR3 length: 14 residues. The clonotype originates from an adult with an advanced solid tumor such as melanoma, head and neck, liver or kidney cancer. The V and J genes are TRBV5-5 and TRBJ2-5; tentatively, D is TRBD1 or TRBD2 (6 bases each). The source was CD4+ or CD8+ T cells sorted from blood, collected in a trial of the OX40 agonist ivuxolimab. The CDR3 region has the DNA TGTGCCAGCAGCTTGGGGCAGGGGAGGGAGACCCAGTACTTC. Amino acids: CASSLGQGRETQYF.